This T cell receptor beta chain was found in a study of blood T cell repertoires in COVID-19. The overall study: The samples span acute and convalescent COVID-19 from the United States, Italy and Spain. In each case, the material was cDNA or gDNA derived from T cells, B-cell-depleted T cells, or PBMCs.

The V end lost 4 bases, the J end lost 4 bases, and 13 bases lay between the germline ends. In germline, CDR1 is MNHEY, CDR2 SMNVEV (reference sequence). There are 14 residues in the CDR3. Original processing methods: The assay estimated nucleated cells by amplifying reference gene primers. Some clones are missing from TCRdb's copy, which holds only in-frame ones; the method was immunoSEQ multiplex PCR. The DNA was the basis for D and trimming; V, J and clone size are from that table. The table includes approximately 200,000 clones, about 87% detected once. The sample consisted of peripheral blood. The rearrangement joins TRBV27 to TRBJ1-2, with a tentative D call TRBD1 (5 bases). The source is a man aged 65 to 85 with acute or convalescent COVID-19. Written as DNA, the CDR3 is TGTGCCAGCAGTTCCACATATGACAGCTATGGCTACACCTTC. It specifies CASSSTYDSYGYTF.